The 28 T cell receptor beta chains reported below all come from one sample, sequenced in a study of spatial heterogeneity in lung cancer. A single record per CDR3 protein comes from TCRdb applying MiXCR to the 5' RACE reads. The sample yields about 100,000 distinct CDR3 sequences, under 4.5% seen once. For these receptors, no antigen is known. Time point specified: sample taken at primary tumor resection. General study findings and limits: Tumoral mutation counts were tracked by counts of expanded intratumoral alpha and beta TCRs.

The specimen was lung tumor tissue, collected at surgery. These receptors came from a male donor with early-stage non-small cell lung cancer.

The V call is TRBV4-1, the J call TRBJ2-1; 13 bases are a match to TRBD2. CDR1 is MGHRA and CDR2 is YSYEKL in the germline V gene. With 2 bases clipped from V and 7 bases from J, the junction kept 5 bases outside the gene matches. This CDR3 is built from 16 residues. The DNA of the CDR3 is TGCGCCAGCAGCCAACCTGGACTAGCGGGAGCAAATGAGCAGTTCTTC. Amino acid sequence: CASSQPGLAGANEQFF.

This clonotype was seen ten or more times. The chain is built from TRBV29-1 and TRBJ1-2; D is unresolved. CDR1 is SQVTM and CDR2 is ANQGSEA in the germline V gene. The germline V and J ends were trimmed by 5 bases and 6 bases, with 16 bases remaining between them. The CDR3 is 13 amino acids. CDR3 sequence reads: CSVPRGGVNGYTF. Here the CDR3 DNA reads TGCAGCGTTCCGCGGGGAGGTGTCAATGGCTACACCTTC. The full variable domain, rest sourced from reference TRBV29-1 and TRBJ1-2, is SAVISQKPSRDICQRGTSLTIQCQVDSQVTMMFWYRQQPGQSLTLIATANQGSEATYESGFVIDKFPISRPNLTFSTLTVSNMSPEDSSIYLCSVPRGGVNGYTFGSGTRLTVV.

This clonotype was recorded at least ten times. The chain joins TRBV28 to TRBJ1-2; no clear D. The CDR3 has 14 residues. CDR1 is MDHEN, CDR2 SYDVKM, per germline. Deletions cut 5 bases from V and 8 bases from J, with 18 bases between. CDR3 residues: CASSPQPPVGGYTF. DNA for the CDR3: TGTGCCAGCAGTCCTCAACCCCCAGTGGGCGGCTACACCTTC.

The sample holds many counts of this clonotype. The chain joins TRBV5-6 to TRBJ1-5; D is ambiguous. The germline CDR1 and CDR2 sequences are SGHDT and YYEEEE. V was trimmed by 3 bases and J by 7 bases, leaving 8 bases between them. The CDR3 runs to 12 residues. This CDR3 is CASSSVWQPQHF. The CDR3 DNA sequence: TGTGCCAGCAGCTCCGTATGGCAGCCCCAGCATTTT.

This clonotype showed up many times. The chain uses TRBV11-2 and TRBJ2-2; 9 bases are shared with TRBD1. The V gene end was trimmed by 5 bases and the J gene end by 5 bases; junction bases not matched to a gene: 6. This CDR3 contains 15 residues. In germline, CDR1 is SGHAT, CDR2 FQNNGV. The CDR3 DNA sequence: TGTGCCAGCAGCCCACAGGGGGCGCGGACCGGGGAGCTGTTTTTT. This translates into CASSPQGARTGELFF.

This clonotype was recorded many times. This sequence joins TRBV3-1 and TRBJ2-7; 11 bases map to TRBD2. This CDR3 comprises 15 residues. Germline values: CDR1 LGHDT, CDR2 YNNKEL (reference sequence). Trimming cost V 4 bases and J 0 bases; bases outside gene matches: 2. CDR3: CASSLSGGASYEQYF. The DNA of the CDR3 is TGTGCCAGCAGCCTTAGCGGGGGGGCCTCCTACGAGCAGTACTTC.

At least ten counts were recorded for this clonotype. This chain links TRBV4-2 with TRBJ2-1; TRBD1 matches at 9 bases. This CDR3 has 17 amino acids. Germline V lookup: CDR1 LGHNA, CDR2 YNFKEQ. The J segment lost 3 bases and the V segment lost 1 base, leaving 7 bases of the junction unmatched. In nucleotides, the CDR3 is TGTGCCAGCAGCCAAGTTCAAGAGACAGGGGGCTACAATGAGCAGTTCTTC. Its translation: CASSQVQETGGYNEQFF.

Many counts were recorded for this clonotype. The gene calls are TRBV6-5 and TRBJ1-6; D uncertain. CDR3 length: 14 amino acids. Looked up from germline, CDR1 is MNHEY and CDR2 is SVGAGI. V lost 4 bases and J lost 7, with 11 bases in between. The CDR3 DNA sequence: TGTGCCAGCAGTTGGAGGGTCAGCAATTCACCCCTCCACTTT. Protein sequence: CASSWRVSNSPLHF.

This clonotype has ten or more counts. The rearrangement uses TRBV5-6 and TRBJ2-3; 8 bases line up with TRBD1. The CDR3 contains 15 residues. V dropped 2 bases and J dropped 1; count of bases not matched to a gene: 3. CDR1 SGHDT and CDR2 YYEEEE come from the germline V gene. The CDR3 coding sequence is TGTGCCAGCAGCTTAGACAGGGGCCGCACAGATACGCAGTATTTT. Its protein product is CASSLDRGRTDTQYF.

This clonotype was picked up many times. The rearrangement links TRBV4-1 to TRBJ1-2, with no clear D. The CDR3 length is 14 residues. Trimming shortened V by 0 bases and J by 7 bases, and 12 bases separated the two germline ends. Per the germline V gene, CDR1 is MGHRA and CDR2 is YSYEKL. The CDR3 is CASSQEFGIAGYTF. CDR3 coding DNA: TGCGCCAGCAGCCAAGAATTCGGGATTGCTGGCTACACCTTC.

This clonotype was detected many times. This chain connects TRBV7-6 to TRBJ2-2, with 9 nucleotides matching TRBD1. CDR1 and CDR2 (germline): SGHVS, FNYEAQ. J gave up 4 bases and V 5 bases, and 5 bases lay outside the gene matches. The CDR3 consists of 15 residues. This CDR3 reads CASSPGQGSTGELFF. The CDR3 coding sequence is TGTGCCAGCAGCCCGGGACAGGGTAGCACCGGGGAGCTGTTTTTT.

This clonotype was found many times. The chain links TRBV29-1 to TRBJ2-1; no clear D gene. Trimming removed 4 bases at V and 8 bases at J, with 6 bases between. CDR1 is SQVTM, CDR2 ANQGSEA, per germline. The CDR3 has 10 amino acids. Here the CDR3 DNA reads TGCAGCGTTGGGCGCCATGAGCAGTTCTTC. Residues: CSVGRHEQFF.

This clonotype was observed many times. This chain links TRBV27 with TRBJ2-3, with TRBD2 matching 10 bases. The CDR3 contains 14 residues. Germline loops: CDR1 MNHEY, CDR2 SMNVEV (reference sequence). V was pared by 6 bases and J by 6 bases, with 6 bases of the junction left unmatched. The CDR3 loop is CASRLLAGEDTQYF. In nucleotides, the CDR3 is TGTGCCAGCAGACTCCTAGCGGGAGAGGATACGCAGTATTTT.

This clonotype has at least ten counts. The chain links TRBV18 to TRBJ1-1; no reliable D call. Per germline, CDR1 KGHSH and CDR2 LQKENI. The ends were cut back, 2 bases at V and 5 bases at J, with 12 bases in the middle. The CDR3 length is 14 residues. CDR3 in DNA: TGTGCCAGCTCACCATTTACCTCGGAGACTGAAGCTTTCTTT. As protein: CASSPFTSETEAFF.

Many counts were recorded for this clonotype. CDR3 protein: CASSMYSANTGELFF. The CDR3 region has the DNA TGTGCCAGCAGCATGTACTCCGCGAACACCGGGGAGCTGTTTTTT. The chain recombines TRBV7-2 with TRBJ2-2; D unclear. The ends were cut back, 5 bases at V and 0 bases at J, with 10 bases in the middle. Germline V gives CDR1 SGHTA, CDR2 FQGNSA. This CDR3 spans 15 amino acids.

This clonotype was seen repeatedly, ten times or more. V and J are TRBV25-1 and TRBJ1-3, with D tentatively TRBD1 (5 bases). The CDR3 is 15 residues long. Germline V CDR1 and CDR2: MGHDK, SYGVNS. Trimming took 1 base from V and 2 from J, leaving 9 bases between them. CDR3 residues: CASSEWGIAGNTIYF. The CDR3 DNA reads TGTGCCAGCAGTGAATGGGGGATCGCTGGAAACACCATATATTTT.

Many counts were recorded for this clonotype. V is TRBV2 and J is TRBJ2-5; 10 bases are a match to TRBD2. Germline CDR1 reads SNHLY; CDR2 reads FYNNEI. This CDR3 is built from 14 residues. With V trimmed by 7 bases and J by 5 bases, 7 bases remained unmatched. The CDR3 loop is CASNLLAGEETQYF. The CDR3 nucleotides are TGTGCCAGCAACCTTCTAGCGGGGGAGGAGACCCAGTACTTC. Complete variable domain (other parts from reference TRBV2 and TRBJ2-5): EPEVTQTPSHQVTQMGQEVILRCVPISNHLYFYWYRQILGQKVEFLVSFYNNEISEKSEIFDDQFSVERPDGSNFTLKIRSTKLEDSAMYFCASNLLAGEETQYFGPGTRLLVL.

This rearrangement joins TRBV27 to TRBJ2-3; TRBD1 matches at 7 bases. From germline, CDR1 is MNHEY and CDR2 SMNVEV (reference sequence). V lost 1 base and J lost 3; bases outside the gene matches: 1. The CDR3 length is 14 residues. In nucleotides, the CDR3 is TGTGCCAGCAGTTTATTGACAGGGACAGATACGCAGTATTTT. As protein: CASSLLTGTDTQYF.

This clonotype has at least ten counts. This chain links TRBV7-8 with TRBJ2-4; possible D gene TRBD1, 6 bases. CDR1 is SGHVS, CDR2 FQNEAQ, per germline. This CDR3 region has 15 residues. The V end was cut by 3 bases, the J end by 5 bases, with 14 bases between. The CDR3 loop reads CASSLGRGLENIQYF. CDR3 nucleotide sequence: TGTGCCAGCAGCTTGGGCAGGGGCCTCGAAAACATTCAGTACTTC.

This clonotype has ten or more counts. The V call is TRBV27, the J call TRBJ2-2; 9 nucleotides align to TRBD1. The CDR3 runs to 14 residues. V gave up 10 bases and J gave up 1 base; unmatched junction bases: 4. CDR1 is MNHEY and CDR2 is SMNVEV in the germline V gene (reference sequence). DNA for the CDR3: TGTGCCACAGGGGGACAGGGGAACACCGGGGAGCTGTTTTTT. It specifies CATGGQGNTGELFF.

Ten or more counts support this clonotype. The genes are TRBV7-9 and TRBJ2-3; the D is unclear. Germline V gene data show CDR1 as SEHNR and CDR2 as FQNEAQ (reference sequence). CDR3 length: 11 residues. V was pared by 3 bases and J by 5 bases, with 3 bases between. The CDR3 protein is CASSLQDTQYF. DNA for the CDR3: TGTGCCAGCAGCTTGCAAGATACGCAGTATTTT.

The DNA for the CDR3 is TGTGCCAGCAAACTTGACGTAGGTGGTCCCGATGAGCAGTTCTTC. It codes for CASKLDVGGPDEQFF. The V call is TRBV7-9, the J call TRBJ2-1; D ambiguous. Deletions cut 7 bases from V and 8 bases from J, with 21 bases between. CDR1 SEHNR and CDR2 FQNEAQ come from the germline V gene (reference sequence). This CDR3 comprises 15 residues.

This clonotype was recorded at least ten times. The V and J genes are TRBV5-1 and TRBJ2-1, with a possible D match to TRBD2 (6 bases). Per germline, CDR1 SGHRS and CDR2 YFSETQ. The germline V and J ends were trimmed by 2 bases and 9 bases, with 12 bases remaining between them. There are 13 residues in the CDR3. CDR3 nucleotides: TGCGCCAGCAGCTTTGTTCAGGGAGGTGAGCAGTTCTTC. It translates to CASSFVQGGEQFF.

This clonotype has at least ten counts. The chain employs TRBV5-1 and TRBJ1-1, with D possibly being TRBD1 (6 bases). The germline V gene encodes CDR1 SGHRS and CDR2 YFSETQ. The CDR3 loop spans 15 amino acids. Trimming cost V 4 bases and J 3 bases, with 16 bases left between them. The CDR3 loop is CASSPIQGGYTEAFF. CDR3 nucleotides: TGCGCCAGCAGCCCGATACAGGGAGGCTACACTGAAGCTTTCTTT.

This clonotype turned up a few times. The CDR3 sequence: CASSQFLANEQFF. In DNA, the CDR3 is TGTGCCAGCAGCCAATTCCTAGCAAATGAGCAGTTCTTC. The rearrangement links TRBV3-1 to TRBJ2-1, with D possibly matching TRBD2 (5 bases). This CDR3 region has 13 residues. Germline CDR1 reads LGHDT; CDR2 reads YNNKEL (reference sequence). The V end was cut by 2 bases, the J end by 7 bases, with 9 bases between.

The table lists this clonotype with many counts. The J gene is TRBJ2-2, the V gene TRBV5-1; D gene ambiguous. Germline V gene lookup returns CDR1 SGHRS and CDR2 YFSETQ. Trimming stripped 1 base from V and 9 bases from J, with 10 bases between. CDR3 length: 13 amino acids. For the CDR3, the DNA is TGCGCCAGCAGCTTGACACCCGAATGGGAGCTGTTTTTT. Translation gives CASSLTPEWELFF.

In its sample, this clonotype was seen a few times. This chain connects TRBV4-2 to TRBJ2-2, with D unclear. V shed 4 bases and J shed 5 bases, with 14 bases lying between them. Per the germline V gene, CDR1 is LGHNA and CDR2 is YNFKEQ. The CDR3 length is 15 residues. This chain's CDR3 is CASSPTFGGTGELFF. Written as DNA, the CDR3 is TGTGCCAGCAGCCCGACCTTTGGTGGGACCGGGGAGCTGTTTTTT.

This clonotype was recorded many times. V usage is TRBV2 and J usage is TRBJ2-7, with D perhaps TRBD1 (6 bases). This CDR3 is built from 12 residues. Trimming left V 8 bases short and J 5 bases short, with 13 bases between. CDR1 and CDR2 (germline): SNHLY, FYNNEI. In nucleotides, the CDR3 is TGTGCCAGCCACAGGGCAATTAACGAGCAGTACTTC. This codes for CASHRAINEQYF.